This T cell receptor beta chain was sequenced for a study of Ad26.COV2.S vaccination and SARS-CoV-2 variants. The wider study: By the intramuscular route, Ad26.COV2.S was given once, or twice 56 days apart. Study results and limitations: The placebo group had lower spike-specific TCR breadth than the vaccine recipients did. It was found that vaccine and placebo recipients had similar non-spike TCR breadth.

Here immunoSEQ multiplex PCR was the method, and the copy in TCRdb shows in-frame clones only, minus some. The table records 300,000 to 400,000 clones, around 84% of them present only once. As for treatment: around 19 received Ad26.COV2.S at low or high dose, single or two shots; about 5 received placebo; per-sample allocation not given. It was on day 63 after the first vaccine or placebo injection that samples were taken. Of note for this clone: The antigen is not known.

Sample: peripheral blood, taken in a trial of Ad26.COV2.S vaccine versus placebo. The TCR originated in a person between 18 and 65 years old who received the Ad26.COV2.S COVID-19 vaccine or a placebo.

CDR3 sequence (DNA): TGTGCCAGCAGCGCAGGACTAGCGGGGGGGCCGTGGCAAGAGACCCAGTACTTC. This encodes CASSAGLAGGPWQETQYF. The chain uses TRBV11-2 and TRBJ2-5; 15 bases are a match to TRBD2. J gave up 2 bases and V 5 bases, and 9 bases lay outside the gene matches. Germline lookup yields CDR1 SGHAT and CDR2 FQNNGV. The CDR3 loop spans 18 amino acids.